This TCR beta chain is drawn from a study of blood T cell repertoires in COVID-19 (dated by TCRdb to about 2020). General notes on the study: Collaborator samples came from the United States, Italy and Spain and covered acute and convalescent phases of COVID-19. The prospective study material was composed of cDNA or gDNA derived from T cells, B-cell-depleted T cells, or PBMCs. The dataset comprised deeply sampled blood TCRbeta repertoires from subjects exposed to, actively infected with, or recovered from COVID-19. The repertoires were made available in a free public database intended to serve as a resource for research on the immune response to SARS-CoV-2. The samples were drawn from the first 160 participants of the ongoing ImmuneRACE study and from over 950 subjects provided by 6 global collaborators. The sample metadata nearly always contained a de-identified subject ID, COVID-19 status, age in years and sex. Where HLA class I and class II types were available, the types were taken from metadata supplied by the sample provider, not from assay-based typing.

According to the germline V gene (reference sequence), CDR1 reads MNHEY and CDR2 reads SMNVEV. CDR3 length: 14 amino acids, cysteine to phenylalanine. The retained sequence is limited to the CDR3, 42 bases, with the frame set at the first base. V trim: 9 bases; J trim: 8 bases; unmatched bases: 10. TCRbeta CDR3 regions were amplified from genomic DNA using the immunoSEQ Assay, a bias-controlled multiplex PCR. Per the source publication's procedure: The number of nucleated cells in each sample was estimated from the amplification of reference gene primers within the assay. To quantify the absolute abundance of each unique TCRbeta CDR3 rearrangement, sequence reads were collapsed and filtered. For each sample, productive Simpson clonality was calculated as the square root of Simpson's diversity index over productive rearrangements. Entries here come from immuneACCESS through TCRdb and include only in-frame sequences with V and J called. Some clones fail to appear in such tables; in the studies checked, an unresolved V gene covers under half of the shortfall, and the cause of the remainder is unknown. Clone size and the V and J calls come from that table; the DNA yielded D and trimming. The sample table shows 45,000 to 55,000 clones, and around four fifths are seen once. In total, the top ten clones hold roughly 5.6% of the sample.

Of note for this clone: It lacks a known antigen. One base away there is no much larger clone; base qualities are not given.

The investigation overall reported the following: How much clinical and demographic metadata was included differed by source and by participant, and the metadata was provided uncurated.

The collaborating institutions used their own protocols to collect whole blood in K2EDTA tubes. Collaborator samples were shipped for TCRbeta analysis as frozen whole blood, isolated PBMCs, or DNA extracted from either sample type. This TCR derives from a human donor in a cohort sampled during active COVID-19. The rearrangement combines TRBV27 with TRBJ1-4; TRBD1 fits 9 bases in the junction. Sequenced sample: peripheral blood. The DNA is TGTGCCAGTAAAGCCGGGACAGGGTTGGAAAAACTGTTTTTT. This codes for CASKAGTGLEKLFF.